One sample yielded the 25 T cell receptor beta chains listed below, sequenced in a study of blood T cell repertoires in COVID-19. Some clones are missing from TCRdb's copy, which holds only in-frame ones; the method was immunoSEQ multiplex PCR. Of about 170,000 clones listed, around 74% are singletons. Sequencing used peripheral blood. The receptors derive from a woman older than 75 with acute or convalescent COVID-19.

The CDR3 DNA reads TGTGCCAGCAGCCACGTAGGGGGTTTCTCTGGAAACACCATATATTTT. It codes for CASSHVGGFSGNTIYF. This rearrangement joins TRBV14 to TRBJ1-3, with a weak D call TRBD1 (6 bases). In germline, CDR1 is SGHDN, CDR2 FVKESK. Trimming cost V 3 bases and J 0 bases, with 12 bases left between them. The length of the CDR3 is 16 residues.

J is TRBJ1-1 and V is TRBV25-1, with a weak D call TRBD1 (5 bases). This CDR3 region has 17 residues. CDR1 is MGHDK, CDR2 SYGVNS, per germline. The V and J ends lost 3 bases and 5 bases respectively, with 22 bases between them. CDR3 in amino acids: CASSDVGYGGVLTEAFF. As DNA, the CDR3 is TGTGCCAGCAGTGACGTCGGATACGGGGGGGTTCTGACTGAAGCTTTCTTT.

The V gene is TRBV7-8, the J gene TRBJ1-1; 7 nucleotides line up with TRBD1. CDR1 and CDR2 (germline): SGHVS, FQNEAQ. The CDR3 is 15 residues long. V shed 5 bases and J 0 bases; nucleotides not matched to a gene: 6. The CDR3 DNA reads TGTGCCAGCAGCCCACGGACAGGAGTGAACACTGAAGCTTTCTTT. It encodes CASSPRTGVNTEAFF.

This rearrangement joins TRBV6-5 to TRBJ2-1; perhaps TRBD2 as D (6 bases). Trimming took 5 bases from V and 7 from J, leaving 12 bases between them. Germline CDR1 and CDR2: MNHEY and SVGAGI. The CDR3 consists of 13 residues. The CDR3 reads CASSRDSWNEQFF. CDR3 DNA sequence: TGTGCCAGCAGTCGGGACTCCTGGAATGAGCAGTTCTTC.

The rearrangement joins TRBV7-2 to TRBJ2-7; D is unclear. The CDR3 consists of 14 residues. The V and J ends lost 3 bases and 4 bases respectively, with 13 bases between them. CDR1 and CDR2 (germline): SGHTA, FQGNSA. The CDR3 nucleotides read TGTGCCAGCAGCTTCCCCACGGTTGAATACGAGCAGTACTTC. Its protein product is CASSFPTVEYEQYF.

The rearrangement uses TRBV19 and TRBJ2-1; 9 nucleotides agree with TRBD1. This CDR3 has 14 residues. CDR1 LNHDA and CDR2 SQIVND come from the germline V gene (reference sequence). With V trimmed by 9 bases and J by 2 bases, 5 bases remained unmatched. CDR3 DNA: TGTGCCAGCCGGACAGGGGCGGCCTACAATGAGCAGTTCTTC. Amino acids: CASRTGAAYNEQFF. The full variable domain, with the rest looked up from reference TRBV19 and TRBJ2-1, is DGGITQSPKYLFRKEGQNVTLSCEQNLNHDAMYWYRQDPGQGLRLIYYSQIVNDFQKGDIAEGYSVSREKKESFPLTVTSAQKNPTAFYLCASRTGAAYNEQFFGPGTRLTVL.

Many counts were recorded for this clone. The V gene is TRBV29-1, the J gene TRBJ2-5; D not resolved. The germline V gene encodes CDR1 SQVTM and CDR2 ANQGSEA. Between the trimmed V and J ends, which lost 4 bases and 5 bases, there was a span of 11 bases. This CDR3 is built from 12 residues. The CDR3 loop reads CSVVTSLETQYF. CDR3 in DNA: TGCAGCGTTGTGACAAGCCTTGAGACCCAGTACTTC.

This clone was detected a few times. V usage is TRBV7-7 and J usage is TRBJ2-3; possibly TRBD2 for D (5 bases). Looked up from germline, CDR1 is SSHAT and CDR2 is FNYEAQ (reference sequence). The CDR3 contains 13 residues. The V end was cut by 1 base, the J end by 6 bases, with 8 bases between. CDR3 amino acids: CASSLDGGDTQYF. For the CDR3, the DNA is TGTGCCAGCAGCTTAGACGGAGGCGATACGCAGTATTTT.

This clone showed up just a few times. The V call is TRBV28, the J call TRBJ1-1, with D maybe TRBD1 (6 bases). CDR1 is MDHEN, CDR2 SYDVKM, per germline. Trimming removed 7 bases from V and 5 bases from J, with 14 bases in between. The length of the CDR3 is 13 residues. The CDR3 here is CASIRQVDTEAFF. The CDR3 nucleotides read TGTGCCAGCATCCGACAGGTGGATACTGAAGCTTTCTTT.

The chain joins TRBV2 to TRBJ2-1; possibly TRBD2 for D (6 bases). The CDR3 runs to 15 residues. V was shortened by 4 bases and J by 0 bases, with 10 bases between the two germline ends. Germline V gene sequence: CDR1 SNHLY, CDR2 FYNNEI. The CDR3 DNA sequence: TGTGCCAGCAGTGCGGGGGAAAGCTCCTACAATGAGCAGTTCTTC. Amino acids: CASSAGESSYNEQFF.

Only a few counts were recorded for this clone. The V call is TRBV10-3, the J call TRBJ1-2; D possibly corresponds to TRBD1 (6 bases). The CDR3 is made up of 14 amino acids. V was shortened by 3 bases and J by 5 bases, with 13 bases between the two germline ends. Germline CDR1 is ENHRY and CDR2 is SYGVKD. Here the CDR3 DNA reads TGTGCCATCAGTGAAACAGGGAACACTTATGGCTACACCTTC. Translation gives CAISETGNTYGYTF.

This clone was seen just once. This chain links TRBV7-6 with TRBJ2-3; 8 bases are a match to TRBD1. Germline lookup yields CDR1 SGHVS and CDR2 FNYEAQ. V was pared by 5 bases and J by 7 bases, with 11 bases of the junction left unmatched. The length of the CDR3 is 15 residues. The CDR3 protein is CASSIGQGQLNTQYF. The DNA for the CDR3 is TGTGCCAGCAGCATCGGACAGGGCCAACTTAATACGCAGTATTTT.

The gene calls are TRBV2 and TRBJ2-2; maybe TRBD2 (6 bases). V gave up 6 bases and J gave up 4 bases, with 9 bases separating them. Germline assignment: CDR1 SNHLY and CDR2 FYNNEI. The CDR3 has 13 amino acids. CDR3 region: CASRAGSTGELFF. Written as DNA, the CDR3 is TGTGCCAGCAGGGCGGGGTCCACCGGGGAGCTGTTTTTT.

The chain uses TRBV4-3 and TRBJ2-5, with 7 bases that match TRBD1. Trimming removed 1 base from V and 4 bases from J; junction bases left unmatched: 3. Germline CDR1 reads LGHNA; CDR2 reads YSLEER. The CDR3 is 14 amino acids. The CDR3 sequence is CASSQGQGRETQYF. The CDR3 nucleotides read TGCGCCAGCAGCCAAGGACAGGGCCGAGAGACCCAGTACTTC.

The chain combines TRBV19 with TRBJ2-1; a weak D match, TRBD2 (6 bases). The CDR3 consists of 13 residues. Trimming removed 5 bases at V and 9 bases at J, with 14 bases between. Germline-derived CDR1 and CDR2 are LNHDA and SQIVND (reference sequence). The CDR3 reads CASSAGLQVEQFF. In DNA, the CDR3 is TGTGCCAGTAGTGCGGGACTTCAGGTTGAGCAGTTCTTC.

V is TRBV3-1 (or the pseudogene TRBV3-2) and J is TRBJ2-2; 10 bases line up with TRBD2. The V segment lost 6 bases and the J segment 4 bases; nucleotides outside the gene matches: 5. The CDR3 is 15 amino acids. Germline V CDR1 and CDR2: LGHDT, YNNKEL (reference sequence). CDR3 bases: TGTGCCAGCAGTGGGGTAGCGGGAGGCACCGGGGAGCTGTTTTTT. It specifies CASSGVAGGTGELFF.

V gene TRBV4-3 combines with J gene TRBJ1-1; 8 bases align to TRBD1. Germline loops: CDR1 LGHNA, CDR2 YSLEER. This CDR3 comprises 17 residues. J gave up 2 bases and V 5 bases, and 13 bases lay outside the gene matches. CDR3 sequence (DNA): TGCGCCAGCAGCGGGATCAGTTCCGGGACAGGCAACACTGAAGCTTTCTTT. Its translation is CASSGISSGTGNTEAFF.

This clone was recorded at least ten times. The chain links TRBV27 to TRBJ2-7; no clear D gene. This CDR3 region has 13 residues. Trimming took 3 bases from V and 5 from J, leaving 11 bases between them. Germline V lookup: CDR1 MNHEY, CDR2 SMNVEV (reference sequence). This CDR3 is CASSFTYQDEQYF. Written as DNA, the CDR3 is TGTGCCAGCAGTTTCACATATCAGGACGAGCAGTACTTC.

Only one count was recorded for this clone. V usage is TRBV7-6 and J usage is TRBJ2-5; 7 positions match TRBD2. V shed 5 bases, J shed 4 bases, and the junction held 10 bases outside the gene matches. This CDR3 comprises 15 residues. Germline V gene data show CDR1 as SGHVS and CDR2 as FNYEAQ. CDR3 protein: CASSPGGYAGETQYF. The CDR3 DNA follows: TGTGCCAGCAGCCCCGGGGGGTATGCGGGAGAGACCCAGTACTTC.

This chain joins TRBV5-1 and TRBJ1-1; the D gene is possibly TRBD1 (6 bases). V lost 0 bases, J lost 0 bases, and 9 bases lay in between. Germline loops: CDR1 SGHRS, CDR2 YFSETQ. This CDR3 is built from 15 residues. CDR3 nucleotides: TGCGCCAGCAGCTTGGCAGGGGACATGAACACTGAAGCTTTCTTT. Translated, it gives CASSLAGDMNTEAFF.

In its sample, this clone was seen a few times. The gene calls are TRBV4-1 and TRBJ1-5; 8 nucleotides line up with TRBD1. The CDR3 has 17 residues. From germline, CDR1 is MGHRA and CDR2 YSYEKL. Germline trimming cut 3 bases from V and 1 base from J; bases unmatched to any gene: 8. The DNA for the CDR3 is TGCGCCAGCAGCCAGGACAGGGTAATGGCGAGCAATCAGCCCCAGCATTTT. Translation gives CASSQDRVMASNQPQHF.

The chain joins TRBV10-3 to TRBJ1-2; 11 bases agree with TRBD1. Looked up from germline, CDR1 is ENHRY and CDR2 is SYGVKD. With V trimmed by 2 bases and J by 2 bases, 4 bases remained unmatched. This CDR3 is built from 16 residues. DNA of the CDR3: TGTGCCATCAGTGAGGGGACAGGGGGAAAAAACTATGGCTACACCTTC. As protein: CAISEGTGGKNYGYTF.

This chain joins TRBV6-5 and TRBJ2-7; D might be TRBD2 (6 bases). CDR1 is MNHEY and CDR2 is SVGAGI in the germline V gene. The CDR3 length is 15 residues. Trimming took 6 bases from V and 0 from J, leaving 15 bases between them. The CDR3, as DNA: TGTGCCAGCAGGTCTGACCTAGCGATCTCCTACGAGCAGTACTTC. It specifies CASRSDLAISYEQYF.

The rearrangement joins TRBV11-2 to TRBJ2-7, with TRBD2 matching over 13 bases. J gave up 3 bases and V 0 bases, and 8 bases lay outside the gene matches. Germline loops: CDR1 SGHAT, CDR2 FQNNGV. There are 18 residues in the CDR3. CDR3: CASSLDQRGLAGNYEQYF. The CDR3 DNA reads as TGTGCCAGCAGCTTAGACCAAAGGGGACTAGCGGGAAACTACGAGCAGTACTTC.

There are a few counts of this clone. V and J are TRBV18 and TRBJ2-3; D is ambiguous. Germline CDR1 is KGHSH and CDR2 is LQKENI. This CDR3 has 13 amino acids. V dropped 3 bases and J dropped 5 bases, with 9 bases sitting between them. CDR3 loop: CASSPSYGDTQYF. In DNA, the CDR3 is TGTGCCAGCTCACCGAGTTATGGAGATACGCAGTATTTT.